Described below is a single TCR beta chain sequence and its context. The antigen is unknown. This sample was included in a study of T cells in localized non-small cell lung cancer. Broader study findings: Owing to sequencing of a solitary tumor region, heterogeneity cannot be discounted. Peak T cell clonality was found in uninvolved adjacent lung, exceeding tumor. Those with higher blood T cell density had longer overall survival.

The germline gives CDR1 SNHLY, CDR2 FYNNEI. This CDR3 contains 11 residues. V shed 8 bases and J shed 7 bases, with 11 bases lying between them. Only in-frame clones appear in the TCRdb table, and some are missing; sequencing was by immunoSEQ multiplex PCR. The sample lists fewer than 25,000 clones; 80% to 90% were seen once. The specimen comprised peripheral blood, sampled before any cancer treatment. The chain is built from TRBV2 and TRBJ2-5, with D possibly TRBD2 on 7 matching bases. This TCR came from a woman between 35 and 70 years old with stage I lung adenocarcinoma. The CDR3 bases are TGTGCCAGCGGGGGGGCCGGGACCCAGTACTTC. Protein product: CASGGAGTQYF.